This record concerns one TCR beta chain sequence. The target antigen is unknown. This may arise from a read error, as a much more abundant clone is one base away. This sample stems from a study of CD8 T cells in ankylosing spondylitis. Study-wide points: Blood from ankylosing spondylitis patients appeared to carry a characteristic roughly 8-variant TCR beta motif.

TCRdb used MiXCR to reprocess the 5' RACE reads, holding one entry per CDR3 protein. The data contain a few hundred thousand distinct CDR3 sequences, over 15% of them singletons. The sequence came from a male donor with ankylosing spondylitis or in good health (not recorded which). The sequenced material came from blood, either unsorted or a sorted T cell fraction (not recorded which).

CDR3 residues: CSAKVAGVNTGELFF. CDR3 coding DNA: TGCAGTGCTAAAGTAGCGGGGGTCAACACCGGGGAGCTGTTTTTT. The chain is built from TRBV20-1 and TRBJ2-2, with TRBD2 identical over 9 bases. V lost 4 bases and J lost 2; bases outside the gene matches: 5. Germline V lookup: CDR1 DFQATT, CDR2 SNEGSKA (reference sequence). CDR3 length equals 15 residues.